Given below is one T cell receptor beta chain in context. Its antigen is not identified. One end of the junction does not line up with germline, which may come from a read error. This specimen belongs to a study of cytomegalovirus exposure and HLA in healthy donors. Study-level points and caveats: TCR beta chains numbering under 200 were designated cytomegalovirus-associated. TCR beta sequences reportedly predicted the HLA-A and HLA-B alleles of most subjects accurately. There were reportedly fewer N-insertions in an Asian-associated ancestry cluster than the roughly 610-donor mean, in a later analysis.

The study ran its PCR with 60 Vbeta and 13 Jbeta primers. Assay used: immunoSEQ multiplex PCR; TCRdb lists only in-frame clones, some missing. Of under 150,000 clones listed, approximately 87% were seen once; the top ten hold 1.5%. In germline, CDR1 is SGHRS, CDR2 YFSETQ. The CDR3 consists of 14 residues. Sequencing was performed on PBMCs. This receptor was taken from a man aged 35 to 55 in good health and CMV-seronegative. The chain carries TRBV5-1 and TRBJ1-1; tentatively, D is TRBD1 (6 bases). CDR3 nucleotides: TGCGCCAGCGGCTTGGGGGGGCTGGACGCTGAAGCTTTCTTT. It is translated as CASGLGGLDAEAFF.